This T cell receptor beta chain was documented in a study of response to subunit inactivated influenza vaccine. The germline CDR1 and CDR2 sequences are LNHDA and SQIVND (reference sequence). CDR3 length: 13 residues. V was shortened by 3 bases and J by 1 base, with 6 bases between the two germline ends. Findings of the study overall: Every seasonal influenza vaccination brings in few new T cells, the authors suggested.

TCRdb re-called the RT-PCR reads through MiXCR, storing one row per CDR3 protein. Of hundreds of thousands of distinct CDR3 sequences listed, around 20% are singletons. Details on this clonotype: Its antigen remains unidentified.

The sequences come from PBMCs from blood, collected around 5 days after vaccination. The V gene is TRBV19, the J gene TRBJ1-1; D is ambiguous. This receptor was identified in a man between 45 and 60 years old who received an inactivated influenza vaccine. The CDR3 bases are TGTGCCAGTAGTATTGTGGCGAACACTGAAGCTTTCTTT. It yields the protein CASSIVANTEAFF. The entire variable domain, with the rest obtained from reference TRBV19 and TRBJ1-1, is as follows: DGGITQSPKYLFRKEGQNVTLSCEQNLNHDAMYWYRQDPGQGLRLIYYSQIVNDFQKGDIAEGYSVSREKKESFPLTVTSAQKNPTAFYLCASSIVANTEAFFGQGTRLTVV.